These T cell receptor beta chains were read from a single sample in a study of blood T cell repertoires in COVID-19. Clones were sequenced by immunoSEQ multiplex PCR, and TCRdb holds only the in-frame ones, with some missing. There are roughly 220,000 clones in the sample; 85% to 90% occur only once, and about a tenth lies in the top ten. The sequenced sample was peripheral blood. The receptors derive from a woman in her forties or fifties with COVID-19, enrolled during active disease. Both conserved end residues are part of each CDR3. A D gene is named only where the DNA matches it firmly. Not all rows give a size; the values are once, few, many and, for expanded clones, a class.

v_gene: TRBV7-2; j_gene: TRBJ2-3; abundance: -; d_gene: TRBD2; CDR3aa: CASSAPHRGGRTDTQYF; CDR3nt: TGTGCCAGCAGCGCCCCTCATCGCGGGGGTAGGACAGATACGCAGTATTTT
v_gene: TRBV28; j_gene: TRBJ2-5; abundance: once; d_gene: -; CDR3aa: CASSFGVRETQYF; CDR3nt: TGTGCCAGCAGTTTCGGAGTTCGGGAGACCCAGTACTTC
v_gene: TRBV15; j_gene: TRBJ2-2; abundance: -; d_gene: TRBD2; CDR3aa: CATSRDWRGAGGELFF; CDR3nt: TGTGCCACCAGCAGAGATTGGCGGGGGGCTGGCGGGGAGCTGTTTTTT
v_gene: TRBV19; j_gene: TRBJ1-3; abundance: -; d_gene: -; CDR3aa: CASRMRGGFGNTIYF; CDR3nt: TGTGCCAGTAGGATGCGGGGAGGCTTTGGAAACACCATATATTTT
v_gene: TRBV30; j_gene: TRBJ1-3; abundance: once; d_gene: -; CDR3aa: CAWSVTGAGNTIYF; CDR3nt: TGTGCCTGGAGTGTAACGGGGGCTGGAAACACCATATATTTT
v_gene: TRBV5-1; j_gene: TRBJ2-3; abundance: -; d_gene: -; CDR3aa: CASSLGQISTDTQYF; CDR3nt: TGCGCCAGCAGCTTGGGTCAGATTAGCACAGATACGCAGTATTTT
v_gene: TRBV2; j_gene: TRBJ1-6; abundance: -; d_gene: -; CDR3aa: CASRRGGGNSPLHF; CDR3nt: TGTGCCAGCCGAAGGGGCGGGGGTAATTCACCCCTCCACTTT
v_gene: TRBV7-2; j_gene: TRBJ2-1; abundance: -; d_gene: -; CDR3aa: CASSLRSSLSYNEQFF; CDR3nt: TGTGCCAGCAGCTTACGGTCGAGCTTATCCTACAATGAGCAGTTCTTC
v_gene: TRBV4-3; j_gene: TRBJ2-7; abundance: -; d_gene: -; CDR3aa: CASSQETSGEQYF; CDR3nt: TGCGCCAGCAGCCAAGAAACGAGCGGCGAGCAGTACTTC
v_gene: TRBV7-2; j_gene: TRBJ2-3; abundance: -; d_gene: -; CDR3aa: CASSLDGSGTDTQYF; CDR3nt: TGTGCCAGCAGCTTAGATGGTTCGGGGACAGATACGCAGTATTTT
v_gene: TRBV10-3; j_gene: TRBJ2-7; abundance: -; d_gene: -; CDR3aa: CAISDLGTETYEQYF; CDR3nt: TGTGCCATCAGTGACTTAGGGACTGAGACCTACGAGCAGTACTTC
v_gene: TRBV19; j_gene: TRBJ2-1; abundance: once; d_gene: TRBD1; CDR3aa: CASQGVRGGKWNEQFF; CDR3nt: TGTGCCAGCCAGGGGGTTCGAGGGGGCAAGTGGAATGAGCAGTTCTTC
v_gene: TRBV7-6; j_gene: TRBJ2-3; abundance: -; d_gene: TRBD2; CDR3aa: CASSFLAGGRTDTQYF; CDR3nt: TGTGCCAGCAGCTTTCTAGCGGGGGGGAGGACAGATACGCAGTATTTT
v_gene: TRBV7-7; j_gene: TRBJ2-5; abundance: -; d_gene: TRBD1; CDR3aa: CASSPDRDGTQYF; CDR3nt: TGTGCCAGCAGCCCCGACAGGGACGGGACCCAGTACTTC
v_gene: TRBV15; j_gene: TRBJ1-3; abundance: -; d_gene: -; CDR3aa: CATSFTYGHQGQDTIYF; CDR3nt: TGTGCCACCAGCTTTACCTACGGACACCAGGGCCAGGACACCATATATTTT
v_gene: TRBV11-3; j_gene: TRBJ2-1; abundance: -; d_gene: -; CDR3aa: CASKLQDRGYNEQFF; CDR3nt: TGTGCCAGCAAACTCCAGGACAGAGGTTACAATGAGCAGTTCTTC
v_gene: TRBV7-8; j_gene: TRBJ2-2; abundance: few; d_gene: -; CDR3aa: CASSSGAGELFF; CDR3nt: TGTGCCAGCAGCTCCGGGGCCGGGGAGCTGTTTTTT
v_gene: TRBV27; j_gene: TRBJ2-3; abundance: -; d_gene: TRBD2; CDR3aa: CASSLSSGTTRTDTQYF; CDR3nt: TGTGCCAGCAGTTTAAGTTCCGGGACTACCCGCACAGATACGCAGTATTTT
v_gene: TRBV10-3; j_gene: TRBJ2-2; abundance: -; d_gene: -; CDR3aa: CAISESYSSGELFF; CDR3nt: TGTGCCATCAGTGAGTCATACTCATCCGGGGAGCTGTTTTTT
v_gene: TRBV18; j_gene: TRBJ1-4; abundance: -; d_gene: -; CDR3aa: CASSPDRFNEKLFF; CDR3nt: TGTGCCAGCTCACCTGACAGATTTAATGAAAAACTGTTTTTT
v_gene: TRBV4-1; j_gene: TRBJ2-2; abundance: -; d_gene: -; CDR3aa: CASSRLEGATGELFF; CDR3nt: TGCGCCAGCAGCCGCCTGGAGGGGGCTACCGGGGAGCTGTTTTTT
v_gene: TRBV5-1; j_gene: TRBJ2-7; abundance: -; d_gene: -; CDR3aa: CASSLAGFEQYF; CDR3nt: TGCGCCAGCAGCTTGGCAGGGTTCGAGCAGTACTTC
v_gene: TRBV19; j_gene: TRBJ2-5; abundance: -; d_gene: TRBD1; CDR3aa: CASSTGTVEVETQYF; CDR3nt: TGTGCCAGTAGTACCGGGACAGTGGAGGTGGAGACCCAGTACTTC
v_gene: TRBV7-9; j_gene: TRBJ2-3; abundance: -; d_gene: -; CDR3aa: CASSLVVSGDTQYF; CDR3nt: TGTGCCAGCAGCTTAGTGGTTAGTGGAGATACGCAGTATTTT
v_gene: TRBV30; j_gene: TRBJ2-3; abundance: once; d_gene: -; CDR3aa: CAWSVQTTSTDTQYF; CDR3nt: TGTGCCTGGAGTGTACAGACTACTAGCACAGATACGCAGTATTTT
v_gene: TRBV29-1; j_gene: TRBJ1-2; abundance: -; d_gene: -; CDR3aa: CSVEQGLPPVGYTF; CDR3nt: TGCAGCGTTGAACAGGGGCTCCCCCCGGTTGGCTACACCTTC